This T cell receptor (beta chain) is from a study of response to subunit inactivated influenza vaccine. Whole-study results and caveats: There was a suggestion from the authors that each seasonal influenza vaccination recruits few new T cells.

For this clonotype: The antigen is not known.

The CDR3 has 17 amino acids. The V gene end was trimmed by 2 bases and the J gene end by 9 bases; junction bases not matched to a gene: 9. Germline CDR1 reads MNHEY; CDR2 reads SVGAGI. TCRdb independently ran MiXCR on the RT-PCR reads; one entry per CDR3 protein. The top ten hold roughly 13% of the sample, which has more than 450,000 distinct CDR3 sequences, approximately 7.6% seen once. The sequenced sample was PBMCs from blood, obtained around 25 months after vaccination. The source of this sequence is a man aged 50-75 years who received an inactivated influenza vaccine. V is TRBV6-5 and J is TRBJ2-1; TRBD2 matches at 14 bases. The CDR3 DNA reads as TGTGCCAGCAGTTACGCCCCGGGACTAGCGGGAGCAGGTGAGCAGTTCTTC. It specifies CASSYAPGLAGAGEQFF.